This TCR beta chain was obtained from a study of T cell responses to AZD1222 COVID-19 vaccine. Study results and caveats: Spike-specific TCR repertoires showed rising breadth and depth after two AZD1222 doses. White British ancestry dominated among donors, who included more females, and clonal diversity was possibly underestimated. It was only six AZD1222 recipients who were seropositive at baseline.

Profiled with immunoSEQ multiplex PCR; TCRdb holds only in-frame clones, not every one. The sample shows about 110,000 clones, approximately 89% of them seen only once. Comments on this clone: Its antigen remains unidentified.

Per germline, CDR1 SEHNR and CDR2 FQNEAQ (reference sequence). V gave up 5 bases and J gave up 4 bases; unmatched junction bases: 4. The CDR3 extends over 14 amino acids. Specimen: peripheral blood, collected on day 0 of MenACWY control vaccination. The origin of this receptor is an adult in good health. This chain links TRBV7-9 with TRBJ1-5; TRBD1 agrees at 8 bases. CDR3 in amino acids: CASSAGTGNQPQHF. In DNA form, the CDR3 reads TGTGCCAGCAGCGCGGGGACAGGAAATCAGCCCCAGCATTTT.